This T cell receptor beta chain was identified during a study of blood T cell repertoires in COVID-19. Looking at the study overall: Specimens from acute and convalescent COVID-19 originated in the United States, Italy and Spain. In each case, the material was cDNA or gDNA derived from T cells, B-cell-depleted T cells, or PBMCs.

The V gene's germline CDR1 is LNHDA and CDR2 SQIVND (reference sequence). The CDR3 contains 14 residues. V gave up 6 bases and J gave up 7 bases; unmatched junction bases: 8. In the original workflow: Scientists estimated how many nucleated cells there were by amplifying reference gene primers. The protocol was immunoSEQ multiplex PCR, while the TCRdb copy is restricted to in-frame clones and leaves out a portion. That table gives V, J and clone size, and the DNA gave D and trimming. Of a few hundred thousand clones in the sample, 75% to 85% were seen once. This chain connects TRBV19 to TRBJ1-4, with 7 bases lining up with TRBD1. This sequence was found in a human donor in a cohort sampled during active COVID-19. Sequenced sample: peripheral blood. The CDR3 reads CASSRGSFGEKLFF. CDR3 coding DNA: TGTGCCAGTAGCAGGGGGAGTTTCGGTGAAAAACTGTTTTTT.